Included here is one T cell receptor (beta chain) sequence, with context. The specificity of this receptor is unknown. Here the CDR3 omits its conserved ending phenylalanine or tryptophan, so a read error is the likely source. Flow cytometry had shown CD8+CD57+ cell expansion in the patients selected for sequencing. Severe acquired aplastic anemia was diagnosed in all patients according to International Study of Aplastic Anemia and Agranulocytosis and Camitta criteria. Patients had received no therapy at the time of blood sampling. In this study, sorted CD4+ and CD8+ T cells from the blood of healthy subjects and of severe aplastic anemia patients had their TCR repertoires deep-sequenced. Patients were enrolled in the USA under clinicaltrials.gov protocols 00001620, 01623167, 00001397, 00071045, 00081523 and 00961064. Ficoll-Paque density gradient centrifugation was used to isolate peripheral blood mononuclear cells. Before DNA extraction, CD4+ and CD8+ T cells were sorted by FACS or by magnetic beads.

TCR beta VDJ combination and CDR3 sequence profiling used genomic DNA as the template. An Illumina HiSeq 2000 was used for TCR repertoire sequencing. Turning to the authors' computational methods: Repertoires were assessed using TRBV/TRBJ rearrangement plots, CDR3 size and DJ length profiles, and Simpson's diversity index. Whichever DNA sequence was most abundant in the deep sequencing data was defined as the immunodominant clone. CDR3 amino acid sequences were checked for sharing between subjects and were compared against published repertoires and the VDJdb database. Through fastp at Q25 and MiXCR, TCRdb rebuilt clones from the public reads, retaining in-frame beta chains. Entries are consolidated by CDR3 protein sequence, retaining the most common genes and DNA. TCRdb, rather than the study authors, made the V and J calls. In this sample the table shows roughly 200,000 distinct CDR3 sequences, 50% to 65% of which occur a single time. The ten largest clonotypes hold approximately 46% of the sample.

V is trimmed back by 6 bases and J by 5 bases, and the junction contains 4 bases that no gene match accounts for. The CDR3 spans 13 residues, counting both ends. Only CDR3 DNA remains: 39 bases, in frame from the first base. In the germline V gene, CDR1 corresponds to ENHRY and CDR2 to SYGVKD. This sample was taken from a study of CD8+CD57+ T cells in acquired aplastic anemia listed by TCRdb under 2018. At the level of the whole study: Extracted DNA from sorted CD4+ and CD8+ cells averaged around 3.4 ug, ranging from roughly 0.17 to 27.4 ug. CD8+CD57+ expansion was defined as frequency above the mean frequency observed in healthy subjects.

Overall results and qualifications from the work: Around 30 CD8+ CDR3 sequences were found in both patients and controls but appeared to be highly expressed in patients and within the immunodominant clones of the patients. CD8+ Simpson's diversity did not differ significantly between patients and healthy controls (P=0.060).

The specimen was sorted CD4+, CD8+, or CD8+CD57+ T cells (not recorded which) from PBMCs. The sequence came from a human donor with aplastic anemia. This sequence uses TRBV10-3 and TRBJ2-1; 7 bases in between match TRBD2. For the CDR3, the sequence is CAIRGGDHNEQFS. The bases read TGTGCCATCAGGGGGGGGGACCACAATGAGCAGTTCTCA.